The 31 T cell receptor beta chains listed next were all sequenced from one sample in a study of chemoradiotherapy in HPV16-positive cancers. The repertoire was sequenced with immunoSEQ multiplex PCR; TCRdb's copy has only in-frame clones and lacks some. The table includes 9,000 to 13,000 clones, 65% to 75% detected once. Collection took place from a patient who underwent chemoradiotherapy. The receptor set was obtained from a human donor with HPV-associated anogenital cancer.

J is TRBJ2-5 and V is TRBV9; D possibly corresponds to TRBD2 (7 bases). The CDR3 is 14 amino acids. V was shortened by 6 bases and J by 0 bases, with 12 bases between the two germline ends. Germline V gives CDR1 SGDLS, CDR2 YYNGEE. The CDR3: CASKRGGDQETQYF. The CDR3 region has the DNA TGTGCCAGCAAACGAGGGGGGGACCAAGAGACCCAGTACTTC.

The J gene is TRBJ2-7, the V gene TRBV7-2, with 8 nucleotides matching TRBD2. The CDR3 is 15 residues long. The germline V gene has CDR1 SGHTA and CDR2 FQGNSA. The V and J ends lost 5 bases and 5 bases, in that order; junction bases with no gene match: 11. CDR3 in DNA: TGTGCCAGCAGCCGCGGCGGGAGGCGCGCGGACGAGCAGTACTTC. Its protein product is CASSRGGRRADEQYF.

The chain uses TRBV9 and TRBJ2-3; 15 positions match TRBD2. In germline, CDR1 is SGDLS, CDR2 YYNGEE. V shed 4 bases and J 4 bases; nucleotides not matched to a gene: 7. The CDR3 is 17 amino acids. The CDR3 coding sequence is TGTGCCAGCAGCTCCTCCGGGACTAGCGGGAGGTCAGATACGCAGTATTTT. Amino acids: CASSSSGTSGRSDTQYF.

The table lists this clone with a count of one. The chain links TRBV21-1 to TRBJ1-5; the table gives TRBD1 as D, unverified against the DNA. TRBV21-1 is an annotated pseudogene. There are 16 residues in the CDR3. CDR3 nucleotides: TGTGCCAGCAGCAAAGGGGACAGAGATAGCAATCAGCCCCAGCATTTT. It translates to CASSKGDRDSNQPQHF.

The table lists this clone with a count of one. The chain has TRBV2 and TRBJ2-5; TRBD2 is a possible D gene (5 bases). The germline V and J ends were trimmed by 6 bases and 3 bases, with 20 bases remaining between them. Germline CDR1 SNHLY, CDR2 FYNNEI. CDR3 length: 16 residues. Here the CDR3 reads CASSPERASYEETQYF. The CDR3 DNA reads TGTGCCAGCAGCCCTGAACGGGCTAGCTACGAAGAGACCCAGTACTTC.

The V call is TRBV19, the J call TRBJ1-2, with 8 bases identical to TRBD1. The V gene end was trimmed by 7 bases and the J gene end by 8 bases; junction bases not matched to a gene: 3. Germline CDR1 LNHDA, CDR2 SQIVND (reference sequence). The CDR3 runs 11 residues. The CDR3 reads CASTGGQGYTF. The DNA for the CDR3 is TGTGCCAGTACAGGGGGCCAGGGCTACACCTTC.

This chain uses TRBV4-1 with TRBJ2-5; TRBD1 is a possible D gene (6 bases). Germline V CDR1 and CDR2: MGHRA, YSYEKL. V gave up 3 bases and J gave up 9 bases, with 11 bases separating them. The CDR3 totals 12 residues. The CDR3 DNA follows: TGCGCCAGCAGCCAGATACAGGGCGCCCAGTACTTC. Protein sequence: CASSQIQGAQYF.

The chain has TRBV9 and TRBJ2-1, with TRBD2 matching over 7 bases. The junction had 7 bases not matched to a gene; V was cut back by 2 bases and J by 5 bases. This CDR3 spans 15 amino acids. Per germline, CDR1 SGDLS and CDR2 YYNGEE. The CDR3 loop is CASSVGGSPDNEQFF. The CDR3 bases are TGTGCCAGCAGCGTGGGCGGGAGTCCAGACAATGAGCAGTTCTTC.

V usage is TRBV7-2 and J usage is TRBJ2-7, with D uncertain. The CDR3 sequence is 14 residues long. Germline V lookup: CDR1 SGHTA, CDR2 FQGNSA. The germline V and J ends were trimmed by 1 base and 2 bases, with 9 bases remaining between them. Here the CDR3 reads CASSLVRVAYEQYF. The CDR3 DNA follows: TGTGCCAGCAGCTTAGTTAGGGTCGCCTACGAGCAGTACTTC.

The rearrangement uses TRBV29-1 and TRBJ2-5, with D possibly TRBD1 on 6 matching bases. The germline CDR1 and CDR2 sequences are SQVTM and ANQGSEA. The CDR3 is 16 amino acids. V shed 7 bases and J shed 7 bases, with 28 bases lying between them. The CDR3 DNA reads TGCAGCGCTCGCCTCGGCAGGGACACCCAACGGGGGACCCAGTACTTC. This encodes CSARLGRDTQRGTQYF.

The rearrangement uses TRBV9 and TRBJ2-1; D might be TRBD1 (6 bases). CDR1 and CDR2 from the germline V gene are SGDLS and YYNGEE. With 7 bases removed from V and 10 bases from J, the gap between germline ends came to 18 bases. This CDR3 has 13 residues. As DNA, the CDR3 is TGTGCCAGCTCATTGACACAGGGTTTCGAGCAGTTCTTC. Protein product: CASSLTQGFEQFF.

The chain recombines TRBV7-2 with TRBJ2-3; 9 bases agree with TRBD2. Losses at the gene ends were 5 bases for V and 2 bases for J; bases not matched to a gene: 17. Germline V gives CDR1 SGHTA, CDR2 FQGNSA. The CDR3 extends over 19 amino acids. The CDR3 spells CASSPRSTRAGGNTDTQYF. The CDR3 DNA sequence: TGTGCCAGCAGCCCCCGTTCTACGAGGGCGGGAGGGAACACAGATACGCAGTATTTT. The variable domain in full, with the rest retrieved from reference TRBV7-2 and TRBJ2-3, is GAGVSQSPSNKVTEKGKDVELRCDPISGHTALYWYRQSLGQGLEFLIYFQGNSAPDKSGLPSDRFSAERTGGSVSTLTIQRTQQEDSAVYLCASSPRSTRAGGNTDTQYFGPGTRLTVL.

This chain links TRBV7-9 with TRBJ2-1; D uncertain. Germline V gives CDR1 SEHNR, CDR2 FQNEAQ (reference sequence). This CDR3 region has 14 residues. V was trimmed by 1 base and J by 7 bases, leaving 11 bases between them. As DNA, the CDR3 is TGTGCCAGCAGCTTAGGGGCGGTGGGGAATGAGCAGTTCTTC. It translates to CASSLGAVGNEQFF.

The V and J genes are TRBV27 and TRBJ2-1; TRBD1 aligns across 7 bases. Germline V gene data show CDR1 as MNHEY and CDR2 as SMNVEV (reference sequence). J lost 5 bases, V lost 4 bases, and 14 bases had no gene match. The CDR3 has 17 residues. The CDR3 coding sequence is TGTGCCAGCAGTTCTCCCCGGGGACCTCAGGGGGACAATGAGCAGTTCTTC. Translating it yields CASSSPRGPQGDNEQFF.

This chain uses TRBV27 with TRBJ2-1; D remains unclear. This CDR3 contains 13 residues. Between the trimmed V and J ends, which lost 0 bases and 3 bases, there was a span of 3 bases. CDR1 and CDR2 (germline): MNHEY, SMNVEV (reference sequence). DNA of the CDR3: TGTGCCAGCAGTTTATCACGCTACAATGAGCAGTTCTTC. Amino acid sequence: CASSLSRYNEQFF.

V gene TRBV27 combines with J gene TRBJ2-1; no firm D call. CDR1 and CDR2 from the germline V gene are MNHEY and SMNVEV (reference sequence). Deletions cut 4 bases from V and 10 bases from J, with 17 bases between. This CDR3 contains 14 residues. CDR3 amino acids: CASSWKAKGREQFF. DNA for the CDR3: TGTGCCAGCAGTTGGAAGGCAAAGGGCCGAGAGCAGTTCTTC.

The chain recombines TRBV11-3 with TRBJ1-6; TRBD1 agrees at 7 bases. After removal of 4 bases from V and 13 bases from J, the junction contained 1 base not matched to a gene. The CDR3 consists of 11 residues. Germline V lookup: CDR1 SGHNT, CDR2 YENEEA. CDR3: CASSSRGPLHF. In DNA form, the CDR3 reads TGTGCCAGCAGCTCCAGGGGGCCCCTCCACTTT.

This rearrangement joins TRBV10-3 to TRBJ1-1, with 9 positions matching TRBD1. CDR1 and CDR2 (germline): ENHRY, SYGVKD. This CDR3 is built from 17 residues. V was clipped by 5 bases and J by 3 bases; unmatched bases: 13. The CDR3, as DNA: TGTGCCATCAGTAAACAACAAATGACAGGGGGGGACACTGAAGCTTTCTTT. Translated, it gives CAISKQQMTGGDTEAFF.

DNA for the CDR3: TGTGCCAGCAGCTTGGTAAGCGGGGGAGGCACAGATACGCAGTATTTT. Its protein product is CASSLVSGGGTDTQYF. The J gene is TRBJ2-3, the V gene TRBV5-4, with 8 bases fitting TRBD2. Trimming at V came to 0 bases and at J to 1 base, leaving 4 bases not matched to a gene. The germline V gene has CDR1 SGHNT and CDR2 YYREEE (reference sequence). The CDR3 is 16 residues long.

The V gene is TRBV5-1, the J gene TRBJ1-1; D gene ambiguous. The CDR3 covers 13 residues. The V and J ends lost 6 bases and 1 base respectively, with 10 bases between them. The V gene's germline CDR1 is SGHRS and CDR2 YFSETQ. The DNA of the CDR3 is TGCGCCAGCACCCGGTCCTCGAACACTGAAGCTTTCTTT. Protein product: CASTRSSNTEAFF. Drawing the rest from reference TRBV5-1 and TRBJ1-1, the complete variable domain is KAGVTQTPRYLIKTRGQQVTLSCSPISGHRSVSWYQQTPGQGLQFLFEYFSETQRNKGNFPGRFSGRQFSNSRSEMNVSTLELGDSALYLCASTRSSNTEAFFGQGTRLTVV.

The chain has TRBV28 and TRBJ1-1; possible D gene TRBD1, 5 bases. Germline V gene lookup returns CDR1 MDHEN and CDR2 SYDVKM. Trimming shortened V by 6 bases and J by 1 base, and 9 bases separated the two germline ends. The CDR3 consists of 13 residues. The CDR3: CASRIQANTEAFF. CDR3 in DNA: TGTGCCAGCAGGATACAGGCGAACACTGAAGCTTTCTTT.

This clone turned up a few times. The V gene is TRBV5-6, the J gene TRBJ2-2; unclear D gene. CDR3 length: 16 residues. CDR1 is SGHDT, CDR2 YYEEEE, per germline. V was trimmed by 3 bases and J by 0 bases, leaving 12 bases between them. Here the CDR3 DNA reads TGTGCCAGCAGCTATTTAGAAGGTGCGAACACCGGGGAGCTGTTTTTT. Encoded protein: CASSYLEGANTGELFF.

V and J are TRBV30 and TRBJ2-7, with a tentative D call TRBD1 (5 bases). The V gene's germline CDR1 is GTSNPN and CDR2 SVGIG (reference sequence). Trimming removed 5 bases at V and 2 bases at J, with 7 bases between. This CDR3 has 11 amino acids. CDR3 DNA sequence: TGTGCCTGGTTACAGGCCTACGAGCAGTACTTC. Amino acids: CAWLQAYEQYF.

The rearrangement joins TRBV7-2 to TRBJ2-2; 11 nucleotides agree with TRBD1. Per germline, CDR1 SGHTA and CDR2 FQGNSA. The CDR3 is 15 amino acids. Unmatched junction bases numbered 7, after V lost 6 bases and J lost 7 bases. The CDR3 protein is CASSRTGGMGGELFF. The CDR3 coding sequence is TGTGCCAGCAGTCGGACAGGGGGCATGGGCGGGGAGCTGTTTTTT.

This chain links TRBV27 with TRBJ1-6; 12 positions match TRBD1. Germline CDR1 is MNHEY and CDR2 is SMNVEV (reference sequence). This CDR3 has 19 residues. After removal of 4 bases from V and 1 base from J, the junction contained 8 bases not matched to a gene. The CDR3 region is CASSSRDRGRRSYNSPLHF. The DNA for the CDR3 is TGTGCCAGCAGTTCCCGGGACAGGGGGCGAAGGTCCTATAATTCACCCCTCCACTTT.

DNA for the CDR3: TGTGCCAGCAGCTACCTAGCGGCGAGCTCCTACGAGCAGTACTTC. Amino acids: CASSYLAASSYEQYF. The chain is built from TRBV7-8 and TRBJ2-7, with 7 bases lining up with TRBD2. Trimming removed 4 bases from V and 0 bases from J; junction bases left unmatched: 6. The length of the CDR3 is 15 residues. Looked up from germline, CDR1 is SGHVS and CDR2 is FQNEAQ.

This chain joins TRBV28 and TRBJ1-2; D is undetermined. Trimming pared 8 bases from V and 3 bases from J, leaving 10 bases between. CDR1 is MDHEN, CDR2 SYDVKM, per germline. The CDR3 totals 12 residues. Written as DNA, the CDR3 is TGTGCCAGCGGCGGGATATACTATGGCTACACCTTC. This translates into CASGGIYYGYTF.

The rearrangement joins TRBV28 to TRBJ1-5; a possible D gene is TRBD1 (5 bases). V was shortened by 4 bases and J by 7 bases, with 20 bases between the two germline ends. CDR1 and CDR2 (germline): MDHEN, SYDVKM. The length of the CDR3 is 16 residues. CDR3: CASSSHLGTGVQPQHF. The CDR3 DNA reads as TGTGCCAGCAGTTCGCACCTCGGGACGGGGGTACAGCCCCAGCATTTT.

This chain joins TRBV7-2 and TRBJ1-1; weak D call: TRBD1 (5 bases). Trimming left V 3 bases short and J 7 bases short, with 12 bases between. CDR1 and CDR2 (germline): SGHTA, FQGNSA. This CDR3 region has 13 residues. The CDR3 nucleotides read TGTGCCAGCAGCTTGGGGGGAGGTGGTGAAGCTTTCTTT. It yields the protein CASSLGGGGEAFF.

The V gene is TRBV30, the J gene TRBJ2-2; 12 bases are a match to TRBD2. With V trimmed by 2 bases and J by 1 base, 8 bases remained unmatched. Germline loops: CDR1 GTSNPN, CDR2 SVGIG (reference sequence). This CDR3 contains 18 residues. CDR3 DNA sequence: TGTGCCTGGAGTCCCCTTCTGACTAGCGGGAGGAACACCGGGGAGCTGTTTTTT. This sequence encodes CAWSPLLTSGRNTGELFF.

The chain is built from TRBV6-6 and TRBJ2-5, with a weak D call TRBD1 (5 bases). Germline V gives CDR1 MNHNY, CDR2 SVGAGI (reference sequence). This CDR3 is 13 amino acids long. Between the trimmed V and J ends, which lost 4 bases and 7 bases, there was a span of 13 bases. Written as DNA, the CDR3 is TGTGCCAGCAGTTCCAGGGTTGAATTGACCCAGTACTTC. Its protein is CASSSRVELTQYF.